The rows below give T cell receptor beta chains drawn from one sample of a study of cytomegalovirus exposure and HLA in healthy donors. Using immunoSEQ multiplex PCR, the repertoire was profiled, and TCRdb retains in-frame clones only, with some absent. The sample lists roughly 150,000 clones, almost 80% occurring once. Sequencing used PBMCs. The receptors come from a male donor in good health and CMV-seronegative. Each CDR3 is given with its conserved first and last residue. Each record gives: J gene, V gene, clone size, D gene, CDR3 protein, CDR3 DNA. D genes are given only for firm matches. Only some rows state a clone size, as once, few, many or a class for expanded clones.

j_call: TRBJ1-5
v_call: TRBV10-3
clone_size: NA
d_call: NA
cdr3_aa: CAISDIGDEPQHF
cdr3_nt: TGTGCCATCAGTGATATCGGTGATGAGCCCCAGCATTTT

j_call: TRBJ2-3
v_call: TRBV7-2
clone_size: NA
d_call: TRBD1
cdr3_aa: CASSRDRAPDTQYF
cdr3_nt: TGTGCCAGCAGCCGGGACAGGGCTCCAGATACGCAGTATTTT

j_call: TRBJ2-2
v_call: TRBV5-1
clone_size: NA
d_call: NA
cdr3_aa: CASKEAPNTGELFF
cdr3_nt: TGCGCCAGCAAGGAGGCTCCGAACACCGGGGAGCTGTTTTTT

j_call: TRBJ2-2
v_call: TRBV5-4
clone_size: NA
d_call: TRBD2
cdr3_aa: CASSLGRGGVGELFF
cdr3_nt: TGTGCCAGCAGCTTGGGACGGGGAGGGGTCGGGGAGCTGTTTTTT

j_call: TRBJ2-5
v_call: TRBV28
clone_size: NA
d_call: TRBD2
cdr3_aa: CASSLKAPPSGGKETQYF
cdr3_nt: TGTGCCAGCAGTTTAAAGGCCCCTCCCAGCGGGGGGAAAGAGACCCAGTACTTC

j_call: TRBJ1-1
v_call: TRBV6-5
clone_size: NA
d_call: NA
cdr3_aa: CASSYGGGTEAFF
cdr3_nt: TGTGCCAGCAGTTACGGGGGGGGCACCGAAGCTTTCTTT

j_call: TRBJ1-5
v_call: TRBV28
clone_size: NA
d_call: NA
cdr3_aa: CASSFLGLSNQPQHF
cdr3_nt: TGTGCCAGCAGTTTCCTCGGACTGAGCAATCAGCCCCAGCATTTT

j_call: TRBJ2-1
v_call: TRBV21-1
clone_size: NA
d_call: NA
cdr3_aa: CASSKGVGQKRHNEQFF
cdr3_nt: TGTGCCAGCAGCAAAGGGGTTGGACAGAAGAGACACAATGAGCAGTTCTTC

j_call: TRBJ1-2
v_call: TRBV4-1
clone_size: NA
d_call: NA
cdr3_aa: CASSQDSPTTNYGYTF
cdr3_nt: TGCGCCAGCAGCCAAGACTCACCAACTACTAACTATGGCTACACCTTC

j_call: TRBJ2-7
v_call: TRBV5-8
clone_size: NA
d_call: NA
cdr3_aa: CASSFFGAQQYF
cdr3_nt: TGTGCCAGCAGCTTCTTTGGGGCGCAGCAGTACTTC

j_call: TRBJ2-3
v_call: TRBV7-2
clone_size: NA
d_call: TRBD2
cdr3_aa: CASSLVPSGNIRTDTQYF
cdr3_nt: TGTGCCAGCAGCTTAGTCCCTAGCGGGAATATCCGCACAGATACGCAGTATTTT

j_call: TRBJ2-1
v_call: TRBV18
clone_size: NA
d_call: TRBD2
cdr3_aa: CASSVAGGFAEQFF
cdr3_nt: TGTGCCAGCTCAGTAGCGGGAGGATTCGCTGAGCAGTTCTTC

j_call: TRBJ2-2
v_call: TRBV5-1
clone_size: NA
d_call: TRBD1
cdr3_aa: CASSLGQENTGELFF
cdr3_nt: TGCGCCAGCAGCTTAGGACAGGAGAACACCGGGGAGCTGTTTTTT

j_call: TRBJ2-2
v_call: TRBV5-6
clone_size: NA
d_call: TRBD2
cdr3_aa: CASSFGGGSGGELFF
cdr3_nt: TGTGCCAGCAGCTTCGGCGGGGGGAGCGGCGGGGAGCTGTTTTTT

j_call: TRBJ2-5
v_call: TRBV5-5
clone_size: NA
d_call: NA
cdr3_aa: CASNPTDQETQYF
cdr3_nt: TGTGCCAGCAACCCGACAGATCAAGAGACCCAGTACTTC

j_call: TRBJ2-3
v_call: TRBV25-1
clone_size: NA
d_call: TRBD1
cdr3_aa: CASSEDRAPTDTQYF
cdr3_nt: TGTGCCAGCAGTGAAGACAGGGCTCCCACAGATACGCAGTATTTT

j_call: TRBJ1-2
v_call: TRBV7-2
clone_size: few
d_call: NA
cdr3_aa: CASSPSPGTRNYGYTF
cdr3_nt: TGTGCCAGCAGCCCCAGTCCCGGGACACGGAACTATGGCTACACCTTC

j_call: TRBJ2-2
v_call: TRBV29-1
clone_size: NA
d_call: NA
cdr3_aa: CSVARRLGGELFF
cdr3_nt: TGCAGCGTTGCACGGCGACTTGGCGGGGAGCTGTTTTTT

j_call: TRBJ1-2
v_call: TRBV7-2
clone_size: NA
d_call: NA
cdr3_aa: CASSSWGGGYGYTF
cdr3_nt: TGTGCCAGCAGCTCTTGGGGGGGTGGATATGGCTACACCTTC

j_call: TRBJ1-2
v_call: TRBV6-5
clone_size: NA
d_call: TRBD1
cdr3_aa: CASSFAGGATYGYTF
cdr3_nt: TGTGCCAGCAGTTTTGCAGGGGGCGCGACCTATGGCTACACCTTC

j_call: TRBJ2-1
v_call: TRBV13
clone_size: NA
d_call: TRBD1
cdr3_aa: CASSLDRGTYNEQFF
cdr3_nt: TGTGCCAGCAGCCTGGACAGGGGGACCTACAATGAGCAGTTCTTC

j_call: TRBJ1-2
v_call: TRBV19
clone_size: NA
d_call: NA
cdr3_aa: CASLGVEIGDYGYTF
cdr3_nt: TGTGCCAGTTTGGGTGTGGAAATCGGGGACTATGGCTACACCTTC

j_call: TRBJ2-1
v_call: TRBV7-2
clone_size: NA
d_call: TRBD1
cdr3_aa: CASSTRQGWYNEQFF
cdr3_nt: TGTGCCAGCAGCACCCGACAGGGCTGGTACAATGAGCAGTTCTTC

j_call: TRBJ1-2
v_call: TRBV6-9
clone_size: NA
d_call: NA
cdr3_aa: CASRSVYGYTF
cdr3_nt: TGTGCCAGCAGGTCAGTCTATGGCTACACCTTC

j_call: TRBJ2-7
v_call: TRBV18
clone_size: NA
d_call: TRBD2
cdr3_aa: CASSPRTSGASYEQYF
cdr3_nt: TGTGCCAGCTCGCCTCGGACTAGCGGGGCCTCCTACGAGCAGTACTTC

j_call: TRBJ1-2
v_call: TRBV10-1
clone_size: NA
d_call: NA
cdr3_aa: CASSEGGGNYGYTF
cdr3_nt: TGCGCCAGCAGTGAAGGCGGTGGGAACTATGGCTACACCTTC

j_call: TRBJ2-4
v_call: TRBV30
clone_size: NA
d_call: NA
cdr3_aa: CAWSAGLNKNIQYF
cdr3_nt: TGTGCCTGGAGCGCTGGACTAAACAAAAACATTCAGTACTTC

j_call: TRBJ1-1
v_call: TRBV5-1
clone_size: NA
d_call: NA
cdr3_aa: CASSLVAGNTEAFF
cdr3_nt: TGCGCCAGCAGCTTGGTGGCGGGGAACACTGAAGCTTTCTTT

j_call: TRBJ1-1
v_call: TRBV6-5
clone_size: NA
d_call: TRBD1
cdr3_aa: CASSYSNLTGRSEAFF
cdr3_nt: TGTGCCAGCAGTTACTCGAACTTGACAGGGCGGTCTGAAGCTTTCTTT

j_call: TRBJ1-1
v_call: TRBV9
clone_size: NA
d_call: NA
cdr3_aa: CASSVEPDRSAEAFF
cdr3_nt: TGTGCCAGCAGCGTAGAACCGGACAGATCCGCTGAAGCTTTCTTT

j_call: TRBJ2-7
v_call: TRBV11-1
clone_size: NA
d_call: TRBD2
cdr3_aa: CASSFQTGLAASYEQYF
cdr3_nt: TGTGCCAGCAGCTTCCAAACGGGACTAGCGGCCTCCTACGAGCAGTACTTC

j_call: TRBJ1-5
v_call: TRBV7-2
clone_size: NA
d_call: TRBD1
cdr3_aa: CASSRLDRGRSNQPQHF
cdr3_nt: TGTGCCAGCAGTAGACTAGACAGGGGCCGGAGCAATCAGCCCCAGCATTTT

j_call: TRBJ1-4
v_call: TRBV18
clone_size: once
d_call: TRBD1
cdr3_aa: CASSPTGTGSNEKLFF
cdr3_nt: TGTGCCAGCTCACCAACCGGGACAGGGAGTAATGAAAAACTGTTTTTT

j_call: TRBJ2-7
v_call: TRBV11-2
clone_size: once
d_call: TRBD1
cdr3_aa: CASSLDRGQGTYEQYF
cdr3_nt: TGTGCCAGCAGCTTAGATCGGGGACAGGGGACCTACGAGCAGTACTTC

j_call: TRBJ1-2
v_call: TRBV15
clone_size: NA
d_call: NA
cdr3_aa: CATSRDSRADGYTF
cdr3_nt: TGTGCCACCAGCAGAGACAGCAGGGCGGATGGCTACACCTTC

j_call: TRBJ1-4
v_call: TRBV4-3
clone_size: NA
d_call: NA
cdr3_aa: CASSPDEGAREKLFF
cdr3_nt: TGCGCCAGCAGCCCCGACGAAGGGGCACGGGAAAAACTGTTTTTT

j_call: TRBJ2-3
v_call: TRBV7-2
clone_size: NA
d_call: TRBD2
cdr3_aa: CASSSAIAGSTDTQYF
cdr3_nt: TGTGCCAGCAGCTCCGCTATAGCGGGGAGCACAGATACGCAGTATTTT

j_call: TRBJ2-1
v_call: TRBV6-1
clone_size: NA
d_call: NA
cdr3_aa: CASSEYVVEQFF
cdr3_nt: TGTGCCAGCAGTGAATATGTTGTTGAGCAGTTCTTC

j_call: TRBJ2-7
v_call: TRBV11-2
clone_size: NA
d_call: NA
cdr3_aa: CASSQGAGPYEQYF
cdr3_nt: TGTGCCAGCAGCCAAGGGGCCGGCCCCTACGAGCAGTACTTC

j_call: TRBJ2-6
v_call: TRBV11-1
clone_size: NA
d_call: TRBD1
cdr3_aa: CASSSTGAGANVLTF
cdr3_nt: TGTGCCAGCAGCTCAACAGGGGCCGGGGCCAACGTCCTGACTTTC

j_call: TRBJ2-7
v_call: TRBV10-3
clone_size: NA
d_call: TRBD2
cdr3_aa: CATRTSGGSYEQYF
cdr3_nt: TGTGCCACCCGGACTAGCGGGGGTTCCTACGAGCAGTACTTC

j_call: TRBJ2-7
v_call: TRBV29-1
clone_size: NA
d_call: TRBD1
cdr3_aa: CSVELATGGSEQYF
cdr3_nt: TGCAGCGTTGAGCTTGCGACAGGGGGAAGCGAGCAGTACTTC

j_call: TRBJ1-6
v_call: TRBV7-6
clone_size: NA
d_call: TRBD1
cdr3_aa: CASSLVVQGFGSPLHF
cdr3_nt: TGTGCCAGCAGCTTAGTAGTACAGGGGTTCGGTTCACCCCTCCACTTT